The clone carrying this T cell receptor beta chain was counted a few times. Its antigen remains unidentified. The sample is drawn from a study of T-cell memory formation after mild COVID-19. About the study: Most TCR clusters belonged to a single donor.

The CDR3 runs to 12 residues. V was pared by 1 base and J by 6 bases, with 7 bases between. CDR1 is SGHNT, CDR2 YENEEA, per germline. General study points: Pre-infection memory showed some responding clones, and this suggested that cross-reactive memory joined. Nothing showed for sure that second-wave clones peaking on day 37 were SARS-CoV-2 specific.

Constant-segment primers were used for 5'RACE, and the resulting TCR alpha and TCR beta cDNA libraries carried sample barcodes and UMIs. TCRdb reanalysed the 5' RACE reads using MiXCR and keeps one entry per CDR3 protein. Here the sample spans around 140,000 distinct CDR3 sequences, around 21% being singletons. Sequencing was done on a sample of PBMCs or a T cell subset sorted from them (not recorded which). The TCR was taken from an adult woman who had mild COVID-19 (a few samples of this study predate the infection). Cell type and time point are not known. The rearrangement uses TRBV11-3 and TRBJ2-7, with D tentatively TRBD1 or TRBD2 (5 bases each). The CDR3 nucleotides read TGTGCCAGCAGCTTAGCGGGACCCGAGCAGTACTTC. Its translation: CASSLAGPEQYF.